The clone carrying this T cell receptor beta chain was seen ten or more times. Antigen unknown. From about 0.4 ug of RNA, a library with molecular barcoded alpha/delta and beta/gamma adaptors was made. TCRdb ran MiXCR on the reads and lists one entry per CDR3 protein. Here the sample spans tens of thousands of distinct CDR3 sequences, roughly 21% being singletons. This CDR3 comprises 14 residues. Trimming took off 4 bases at V and 8 bases at J, with 15 bases between the two ends. The data originate from a study of read filtering for tumor transcriptome and immune sequencing. Points from the study as a whole: Without single-read clonotypes, shared clonotype proportions correlated more between IR-seq and RNA-seq.

This TCR derives from a donor aged 40 or over with multiple myeloma. This chain uses TRBV12-3 or TRBV12-4 with TRBJ2-1; D is unresolved. Sequencing used a population of CD138-negative cells sorted from bone marrow. The CDR3 region is CASSSGPPHYEQFF. CDR3 in DNA: TGTGCCAGCAGTTCCGGGCCGCCCCATTATGAGCAGTTCTTC.